Shown below are 3 T cell receptor beta chains from a single sample sequenced in a study of CD8+CD57+ T cells in acquired aplastic anemia. Genomic DNA was employed as the template in profiling TCR beta VDJ and CDR3. MiXCR, applied by TCRdb to the reads, yields one record per CDR3 protein. The sample comprises 150,000 to 200,000 distinct CDR3 sequences, 64% of which are singletons, and around 45% rests with the top ten. The specimen sequenced was sorted CD4+, CD8+, or CD8+CD57+ T cells (not recorded which) from PBMCs. The receptors here all came from a human donor with severe aplastic anemia or a healthy control (not recorded which).

The rearrangement uses TRBV15 and TRBJ2-7; possibly TRBD2 for D (6 bases). Trimming left V 0 bases short and J 3 bases short, with 18 bases between. Germline CDR1 is LNHNV and CDR2 is YYDKDF (reference sequence). CDR3 size: 17 residues. The CDR3 nucleotides are TGTGCCACCAGCAGAGATCAATCCGCGGGGAACTTCTACGAGCAGTACTTC. Its protein is CATSRDQSAGNFYEQYF. The full variable domain, completed using reference TRBV15 and TRBJ2-7, is DAMVIQNPRYQVTQFGKPVTLSCSQTLNHNVMYWYQQKSSQAPKLLFHYYDKDFNNEADTPDNFQSRRPNTSFCFLDIRSPGLGDTAMYLCATSRDQSAGNFYEQYFGPGTRLTVT.

The chain joins TRBV7-6 to TRBJ1-1; D unclear. Germline V gene data show CDR1 as SGHVS and CDR2 as FNYEAQ. This CDR3 comprises 13 residues. V lost 5 bases, J lost 4 bases, and 11 bases lay in between. DNA for the CDR3: TGTGCCAGCAGCGCCGGGAGGGCCACTGAAGCTTTCTTT. Protein sequence: CASSAGRATEAFF.

The J gene is TRBJ2-3, the V gene TRBV20-1, with D unresolved. The germline V gene has CDR1 DFQATT and CDR2 SNEGSKA (reference sequence). V was clipped by 1 base and J by 2 bases, with 13 bases between them. The CDR3 runs to 15 residues. The CDR3: CSARGPYDFTDTQYF. DNA of the CDR3: TGCAGTGCTAGAGGACCTTACGACTTCACAGATACGCAGTATTTT.